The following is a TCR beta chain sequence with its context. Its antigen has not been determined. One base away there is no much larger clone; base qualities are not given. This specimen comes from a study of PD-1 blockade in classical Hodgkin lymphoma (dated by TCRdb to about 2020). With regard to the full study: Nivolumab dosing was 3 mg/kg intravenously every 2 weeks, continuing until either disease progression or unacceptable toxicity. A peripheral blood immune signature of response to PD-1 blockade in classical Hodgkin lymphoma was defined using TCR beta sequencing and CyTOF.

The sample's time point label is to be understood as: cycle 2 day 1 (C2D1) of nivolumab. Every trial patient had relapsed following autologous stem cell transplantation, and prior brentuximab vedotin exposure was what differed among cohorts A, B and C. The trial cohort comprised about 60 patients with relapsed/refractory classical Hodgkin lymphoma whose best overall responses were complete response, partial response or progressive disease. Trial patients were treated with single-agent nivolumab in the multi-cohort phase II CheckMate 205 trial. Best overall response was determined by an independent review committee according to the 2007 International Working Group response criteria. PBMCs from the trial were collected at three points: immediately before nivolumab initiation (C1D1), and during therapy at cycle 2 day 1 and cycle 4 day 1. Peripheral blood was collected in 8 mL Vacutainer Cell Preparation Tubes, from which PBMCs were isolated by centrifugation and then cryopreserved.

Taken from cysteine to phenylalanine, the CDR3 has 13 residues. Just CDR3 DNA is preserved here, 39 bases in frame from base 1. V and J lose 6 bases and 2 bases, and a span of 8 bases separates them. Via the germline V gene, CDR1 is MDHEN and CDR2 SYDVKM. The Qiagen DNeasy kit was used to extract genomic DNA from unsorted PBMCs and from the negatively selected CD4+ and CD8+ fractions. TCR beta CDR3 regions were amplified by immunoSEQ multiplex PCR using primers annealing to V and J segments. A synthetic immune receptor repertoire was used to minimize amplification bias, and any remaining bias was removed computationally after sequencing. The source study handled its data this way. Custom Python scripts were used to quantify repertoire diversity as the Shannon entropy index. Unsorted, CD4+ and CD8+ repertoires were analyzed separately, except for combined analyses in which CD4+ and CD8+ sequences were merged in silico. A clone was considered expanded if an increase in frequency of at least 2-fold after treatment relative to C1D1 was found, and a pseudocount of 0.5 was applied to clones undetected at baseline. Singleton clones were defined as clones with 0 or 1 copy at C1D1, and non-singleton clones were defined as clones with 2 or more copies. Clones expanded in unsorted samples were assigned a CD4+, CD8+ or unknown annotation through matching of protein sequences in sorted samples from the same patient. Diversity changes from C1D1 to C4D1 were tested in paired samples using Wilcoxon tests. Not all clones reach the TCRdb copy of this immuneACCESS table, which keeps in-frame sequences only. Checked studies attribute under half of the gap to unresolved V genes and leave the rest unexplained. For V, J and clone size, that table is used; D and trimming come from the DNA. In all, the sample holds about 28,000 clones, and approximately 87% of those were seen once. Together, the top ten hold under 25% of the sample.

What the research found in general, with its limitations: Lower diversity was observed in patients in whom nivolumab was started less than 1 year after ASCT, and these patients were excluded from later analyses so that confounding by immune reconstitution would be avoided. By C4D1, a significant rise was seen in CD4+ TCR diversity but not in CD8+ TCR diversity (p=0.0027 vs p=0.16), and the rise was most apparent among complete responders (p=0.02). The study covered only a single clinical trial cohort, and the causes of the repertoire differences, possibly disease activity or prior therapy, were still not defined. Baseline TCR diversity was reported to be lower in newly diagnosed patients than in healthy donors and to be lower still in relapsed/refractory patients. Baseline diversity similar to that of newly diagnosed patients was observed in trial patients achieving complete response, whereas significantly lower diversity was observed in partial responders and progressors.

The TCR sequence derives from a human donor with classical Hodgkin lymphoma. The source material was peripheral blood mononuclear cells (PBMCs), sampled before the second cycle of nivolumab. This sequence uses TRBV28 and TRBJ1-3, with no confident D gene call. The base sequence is TGTGCCAGCAGCCGAACAGCTGGAAACACCATATATTTT. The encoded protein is CASSRTAGNTIYF.